A selection of T cell receptor beta chains follows, all from one sample in a study of naive and memory T cell subsets. TCRdb reanalysed the UMI-ligation and nested PCR reads using MiXCR and keeps one entry per CDR3 protein. The sample contains 95,000 to 150,000 distinct CDR3 sequences, around a third of which appear only once. Sequencing was carried out using central memory CD4+ T cells from blood. These receptors originate from a human donor in good health. Each CDR3 is given with its conserved first and last residue. A D gene is named only where the DNA matches it firmly. Only some rows state a clone size, as once, few, many or a class for expanded clones.

. | TRBJ2-4 | TRBV28 | TRBD2 | TGTGCCAGCAGTTTATGGATAGCGGGAGGGCTGAACATTCAGTACTTC | CASSLWIAGGLNIQYF
. | TRBJ2-5 | TRBV25-1 | . | TGTGCCAGCAGTGATCCTGGGGCTATCCAAGAGACCCAGTACTTC | CASSDPGAIQETQYF
. | TRBJ1-3 | TRBV5-6 | . | TGTGCCAGCAGCTTCCAGGGATTCGGAAACACCATATATTTT | CASSFQGFGNTIYF
. | TRBJ2-5 | TRBV7-6 | . | TGTGCCAGCAGCTCCAATTCCTTGAACTCAGAGACCCAGTACTTC | CASSSNSLNSETQYF
. | TRBJ2-7 | TRBV7-4 | . | TGTGCCAGCAGCTTAGCGCCTCCAGAACAGGGATTCCACGAGCAGTACTTC | CASSLAPPEQGFHEQYF
few | TRBJ1-1 | TRBV28 | . | TGTGCCAGCAGCCCAGGACGGAGGAACACTGAAGCTTTCTTT | CASSPGRRNTEAFF
. | TRBJ2-5 | TRBV5-1 | TRBD1 | TGCGCCAGCAGCTTGGCTGAGACAGGGGGAAGGGAGACCCAGTACTTC | CASSLAETGGRETQYF
. | TRBJ2-1 | TRBV5-5 | TRBD2 | TGTGCCAGCAGCAAAGTAAGAGCGGGAGGTACCTACAATGAGCAGTTCTTC | CASSKVRAGGTYNEQFF
once | TRBJ2-6 | TRBV27 | . | TGTGCCAGCAGTCTACAGCCGTTCCAGTTCTCTGGGGCCAACGTCCTGACTTTC | CASSLQPFQFSGANVLTF
. | TRBJ2-5 | TRBV30 | . | TGTGCCTGGAGCGGACAGCTCCAAGAGACCCAGTACTTC | CAWSGQLQETQYF
many | TRBJ2-7 | TRBV28 | . | TGTGCCAGCAGTCCGACACGAAAATACGAGCAGTACTTC | CASSPTRKYEQYF
few | TRBJ2-2 | TRBV4-2 | TRBD2 | TGTGCCAGCAGCCCGGGACTAGCGGGAGGGCGGGGCACCGGGGAGCTGTTTTTT | CASSPGLAGGRGTGELFF
few | TRBJ1-3 | TRBV6-6 | TRBD1 | TGTGCCAGCAGCTCCCTAGGACAGGACTCTGGAAACACCATATATTTT | CASSSLGQDSGNTIYF
few | TRBJ1-1 | TRBV10-2 | TRBD1 | TGCGCCAGCAGAGGGGTACAGGGGTTGGAAGCTTTCTTT | CASRGVQGLEAFF
. | TRBJ2-5 | TRBV25-1 | . | TGTGCCAGCAGTGAGCCGGGTCCCCAAGAGACCCAGTACTTC | CASSEPGPQETQYF
few | TRBJ2-7 | TRBV21-1 | . | TGTGCCAGCAGCCCCTCTCGGGAGCAGTACTTC | CASSPSREQYF
few | TRBJ2-7 | TRBV29-1 | . | TGCAGCGCAGTCCGGGACACATTCTACGAGCAGTACTTC | CSAVRDTFYEQYF
. | TRBJ2-7 | TRBV20-1 | . | TGCAGTGTTGGGACAAAGACCTACGAGCAGTACTTC | CSVGTKTYEQYF
. | TRBJ2-2 | TRBV11-2 | . | TGTGCCAGCCGCGTAATCAGGGGTAAAGGGACCGGGGAGCTGTTTTTT | CASRVIRGKGTGELFF
few | TRBJ2-3 | TRBV14 | . | TGTGCCAGCAGCCAAGTAGCGGAGAGCACAGATACGCAGTATTTT | CASSQVAESTDTQYF
many | TRBJ1-5 | TRBV5-1 | . | TGCGCCAGCAGCTTGGACTTCAGCCCCAATCAGCCCCAGCATTTT | CASSLDFSPNQPQHF
. | TRBJ2-2 | TRBV7-2 | . | TGTGCCAGCAGCCGCGGACAGCGAGACACCGGGGAGCTGTTTTTT | CASSRGQRDTGELFF
. | TRBJ2-1 | TRBV24-1 | . | TGTGCCACCAGTGACCCTCACGGGAGAGACAATGAGCAGTTCTTC | CATSDPHGRDNEQFF
. | TRBJ2-7 | TRBV12-3/TRBV12-4 | TRBD2 | TGTGCCAGCAGCTACGGACTAGCGGGTTACTACGAGCAGTACTTC | CASSYGLAGYYEQYF
. | TRBJ2-1 | TRBV7-2 | . | TGTGCCAGCAGCCAACGTCGCTCCTACAATGAGCAGTTCTTC | CASSQRRSYNEQFF
many | TRBJ2-1 | TRBV13 | . | TGTGCCAGCAGCTTAGTAGCGGAGCTCTACAATGAGCAGTTCTTC | CASSLVAELYNEQFF
few | TRBJ2-1 | TRBV28 | . | TGTGCCAGCAGGAGGGGCCCCCCCCCCAACAATGAGCAGTTCTTC | CASRRGPPPNNEQFF
many | TRBJ2-5 | TRBV20-1 | TRBD1 | TGCAGTGCTGGGGACAGCCGACCAGGGACCCAGTACTTC | CSAGDSRPGTQYF
. | TRBJ1-6 | TRBV12-3/TRBV12-4 | . | TGTGCCAGCAGTTCGTGGGATAATTCCCCCCTCCACTTT | CASSSWDNSPLHF
few | TRBJ2-3 | TRBV3-1 | TRBD2 | TGTGCCAGCAGCCAAGACCCAGCGGGAAGGGGAAATACGCAGTATTTT | CASSQDPAGRGNTQYF
. | TRBJ2-7 | TRBV29-1 | . | TGCAGCGTTGCCCAGGGGGGGGTCTACGAGCAGTACTTC | CSVAQGGVYEQYF
. | TRBJ2-1 | TRBV5-6 | TRBD2 | TGTGCCAGCAGCCGCCGAGCGGGAATCTACAATGAGCAGTTCTTC | CASSRRAGIYNEQFF
. | TRBJ2-4 | TRBV12-3/TRBV12-4 | . | TGTGCCAGCAGTCACAAAAACATTCAGTACTTC | CASSHKNIQYF
. | TRBJ1-1 | TRBV25-1 | TRBD1 | TGTGCCAGCAGGACAGGGGGGAGTACTGAAGCTTTCTTT | CASRTGGSTEAFF
. | TRBJ2-5 | TRBV7-2 | TRBD2 | TGTGCCAGCAGCTCAAACAGACTAGCGGGAGGAGAGACCCAGTACTTC | CASSSNRLAGGETQYF
. | TRBJ2-7 | TRBV12-3/TRBV12-4 | . | TGTGCCAGCAGTCAGAGCTCCTACGAGCAGTACTTC | CASSQSSYEQYF
. | TRBJ2-1 | TRBV20-1 | TRBD2 | TGCAGTGCTAGTTCGGAACTGACTAGCGGGAGGCTCGCTCTCGGAAATGAGCAGTTCTTC | CSASSELTSGRLALGNEQFF
. | TRBJ2-5 | TRBV19 | . | TGTGCCAGTAACACAGCACCCTTCCAAGAGACCCAGTACTTC | CASNTAPFQETQYF
. | TRBJ2-7 | TRBV20-1 | TRBD2 | TGCAGTGCTAGCCATGGACTAGCAACGCGCGAGCAGTACTTC | CSASHGLATREQYF
few | TRBJ2-2 | TRBV11-3 | TRBD2 | TGTGCCAGCAGCTTAGAGGAGACCCCGGGACTAGCGGGACCCACCGGGGAGCTGTTTTTT | CASSLEETPGLAGPTGELFF
. | TRBJ2-7 | TRBV29-1 | . | TGCAGCGTAGGGACGGTGAGCTCCTACGAGCAGTACTTC | CSVGTVSSYEQYF